A selection of T cell receptor beta chains follows, all from one sample in a study of OX40 agonist ivuxolimab in advanced cancers. Measured with immunoSEQ multiplex PCR; TCRdb has only the in-frame clones, and not every one. The profile shows approximately 58,000 clones, around four fifths of them singletons. The sequenced sample was CD4+ or CD8+ T cells sorted from blood, obtained in a trial of the OX40 agonist ivuxolimab. The receptors were sampled from an adult with an advanced solid tumor such as melanoma, head and neck, liver or kidney cancer. Both conserved end residues are part of each CDR3. A D gene is named only where the DNA matches it firmly. A row's size may be missing; if present it is once, few, many or a size class.

d_gene	v_gene	j_gene	abundance	CDR3aa	CDR3nt
TRBD1	TRBV19	TRBJ1-1	once	CASAGGVGFMNTEAFF	TGTGCCAGTGCAGGGGGCGTAGGGTTCATGAACACTGAAGCTTTCTTT
TRBD2	TRBV7-8	TRBJ2-2	once	CASSHRTLAGGIGELFF	TGTGCCAGCAGCCATCGGACGCTAGCGGGGGGGATCGGGGAGCTGTTTTTT
TRBD1	TRBV15	TRBJ1-5	once	CATSRGDFTGVLYNQPQHF	TGTGCCACCAGCAGAGGGGACTTCACAGGGGTTTTATACAATCAGCCCCAGCATTTT
TRBD2	TRBV28	TRBJ2-1	.	CASRTSGYNEQFF	TGTGCCAGCCGGACTAGCGGTTACAATGAGCAGTTCTTC
TRBD2	TRBV18	TRBJ2-1	once	CASSPPLAGGSNEQFF	TGTGCCAGCTCACCACCACTAGCGGGAGGGTCCAATGAGCAGTTCTTC
TRBD1	TRBV5-6	TRBJ2-2	.	CASSLFGIGQGRSGELFF	TGTGCCAGCAGCTTGTTTGGGATTGGACAGGGAAGGTCGGGGGAGCTGTTTTTT
TRBD1	TRBV30	TRBJ1-2	.	CASLTFRTGNGYTF	TGTGCCAGCCTAACTTTCCGGACAGGGAATGGCTACACCTTC
TRBD1	TRBV6-5	TRBJ1-4	.	CASRGTGGSDEKLFF	TGTGCCAGCAGAGGGACAGGGGGTTCGGATGAAAAACTGTTTTTT
TRBD1	TRBV6-1	TRBJ1-1	.	CASSSAGGTEAFF	TGTGCCAGCAGTTCCGCAGGGGGCACTGAAGCTTTCTTT
TRBD1	TRBV6-1	TRBJ1-5	.	CASSEARRGRNQPQHF	TGTGCCAGCAGTGAAGCTCGAAGGGGGCGCAATCAGCCCCAGCATTTT
.	TRBV28	TRBJ2-7	.	CASSLSLTGRQKQYF	TGTGCCAGCAGTTTATCCCTGACGGGCCGCCAAAAGCAGTACTTC
TRBD2	TRBV7-3	TRBJ2-1	.	CASSLAGGLNEQFF	TGTGCCAGCAGCTTAGCGGGGGGGCTCAATGAGCAGTTCTTC